One sample yielded the 10 T cell receptor beta chains listed below, sequenced in a study of blood T cell repertoires in COVID-19. The protocol was immunoSEQ multiplex PCR, while the TCRdb copy is restricted to in-frame clones and leaves out a portion. The table includes approximately 250,000 clones, around 80% detected once. The specimen sequenced was peripheral blood. Receptors were obtained from a human donor in a cohort sampled during active COVID-19.

The chain has TRBV5-1 and TRBJ2-7; D is perhaps TRBD2 (5 bases). The CDR3 spans 16 residues. CDR1 and CDR2 (germline): SGHRS, YFSETQ. The V end was cut by 4 bases, the J end by 0 bases, with 17 bases between. This CDR3 reads CASSVRGILSSYEQYF. The CDR3, as DNA: TGCGCCAGCAGCGTCCGGGGAATCCTCAGCTCCTACGAGCAGTACTTC.

The V gene is TRBV27, the J gene TRBJ2-3; no reliable D call. V lost 5 bases and J 2 bases, leaving 14 bases between the germline ends. This CDR3 is 15 amino acids long. CDR1 is MNHEY, CDR2 SMNVEV, per germline (reference sequence). The CDR3 sequence is CASSPYFAVTDTQYF. The DNA of the CDR3 is TGTGCCAGCAGTCCTTATTTCGCGGTCACAGATACGCAGTATTTT.

The V gene is TRBV4-1, the J gene TRBJ1-2; D not resolved. V shed 0 bases and J shed 8 bases, with 22 bases lying between them. The germline gives CDR1 MGHRA, CDR2 YSYEKL. This CDR3 has 17 residues. The CDR3 nucleotides read TGCGCCAGCAGCCAAGATACGCTGGCAGGAAGCCGTATAGGCTACACCTTC. Its protein is CASSQDTLAGSRIGYTF.

This chain joins TRBV7-2 and TRBJ1-6; 7 positions match TRBD1. This CDR3 has 14 residues. Germline trimming cut 1 base from V and 10 bases from J; bases unmatched to any gene: 4. Germline CDR1 SGHTA, CDR2 FQGNSA. The CDR3 region has the DNA TGTGCCAGCAGCTTAGGACAGGGAAGCTCACCCCTCCACTTT. Its protein product is CASSLGQGSSPLHF.

Turning to this clone: The sample has other DNA sequences that encode this CDR3 too. CDR3 sequence (DNA): TGTGCCAGCAGTCCGGACAGAAATTCACCCCTCCACTTT. Amino acids: CASSPDRNSPLHF. This chain joins TRBV28 and TRBJ1-6; maybe TRBD1 (6 bases). The V and J ends lost 5 bases and 7 bases respectively, with 9 bases between them. Germline loops: CDR1 MDHEN, CDR2 SYDVKM. The CDR3 spans 13 residues.

This rearrangement joins TRBV9 to TRBJ1-3, with unresolved D. Germline CDR1 reads SGDLS; CDR2 reads YYNGEE. This CDR3 contains 15 residues. The V end lost 3 bases, the J end lost 8 bases, and 18 bases lay between the germline ends. The DNA of the CDR3 is TGTGCCAGCAGCGCGCGGAGGGCGGAAAGTGACACCATATATTTT. This codes for CASSARRAESDTIYF. The full variable domain, in which reference TRBV9 and TRBJ1-3 provide the parts outside the CDR3, is DSGVTQTPKHLITATGQRVTLRCSPRSGDLSVYWYQQSLDQGLQFLIQYYNGEERAKGNILERFSAQQFPDLHSELNLSSLELGDSALYFCASSARRAESDTIYFGEGSWLTVV.

This sequence joins TRBV5-4 and TRBJ2-5; 7 bases match TRBD1. Germline CDR1 and CDR2: SGHNT and YYREEE (reference sequence). This CDR3 is built from 14 residues. Unmatched junction bases numbered 4, after V lost 4 bases and J lost 1 base. The CDR3: CASSEGQLQETQYF. The CDR3 coding sequence is TGTGCCAGCAGCGAGGGACAGCTCCAAGAGACCCAGTACTTC. Combining the CDR3 with reference TRBV5-4 and TRBJ2-5 gives the whole variable domain ETGVTQSPTHLIKTRGQQVTLRCSSQSGHNTVSWYQQALGQGPQFIFQYYREEENGRGNFPPRFSGLQFPNYSSELNVNALELDDSALYLCASSEGQLQETQYFGPGTRLLVL.

The CDR3 bases are TGTGCCAGCAGCGCGATCGGGAGTTACTCCTACAATGAGCAGTTCTTC. This gives the protein CASSAIGSYSYNEQFF. The chain recombines TRBV5-6 with TRBJ2-1; maybe TRBD2 (6 bases). With 4 bases removed from V and 0 bases from J, the gap between germline ends came to 14 bases. Germline CDR1 reads SGHDT; CDR2 reads YYEEEE. This CDR3 has 16 amino acids. Complete variable domain (other parts from reference TRBV5-6 and TRBJ2-1): DAGVTQSPTHLIKTRGQQVTLRCSPKSGHDTVSWYQQALGQGPQFIFQYYEEEERQRGNFPDRFSGHQFPNYSSELNVNALLLGDSALYLCASSAIGSYSYNEQFFGPGTRLTVL.

This chain joins TRBV21-1 and TRBJ2-3; the table's D call of TRBD1 was not tested on the DNA. TRBV21-1 is deemed a pseudogene. The CDR3 length is 19 residues. CDR3 loop: CASSETPPKQGVVVGTQYF. The CDR3 nucleotides read TGTGCCAGCAGCGAAACCCCCCCAAAACAGGGGGTTGTGGTTGGTACGCAGTATTTT.

The chain uses TRBV5-1 and TRBJ2-5; D is possibly TRBD2 (6 bases). This CDR3 has 15 amino acids. V shed 0 bases and J shed 2 bases, with 11 bases lying between them. Germline V gene data show CDR1 as SGHRS and CDR2 as YFSETQ. The CDR3 loop is CASSLVGGGQETQYF. The DNA of the CDR3 is TGCGCCAGCAGCTTGGTTGGGGGAGGTCAAGAGACCCAGTACTTC.